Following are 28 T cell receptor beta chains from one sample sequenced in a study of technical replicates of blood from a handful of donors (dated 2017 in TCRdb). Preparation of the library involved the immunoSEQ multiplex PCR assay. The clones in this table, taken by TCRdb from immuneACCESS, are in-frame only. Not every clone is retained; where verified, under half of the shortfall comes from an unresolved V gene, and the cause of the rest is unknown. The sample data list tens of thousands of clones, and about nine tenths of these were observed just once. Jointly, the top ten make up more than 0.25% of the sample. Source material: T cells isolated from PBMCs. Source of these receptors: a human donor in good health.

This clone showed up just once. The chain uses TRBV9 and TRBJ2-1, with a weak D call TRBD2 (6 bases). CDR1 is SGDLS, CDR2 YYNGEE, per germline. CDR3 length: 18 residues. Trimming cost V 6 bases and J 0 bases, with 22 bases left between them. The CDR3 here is CASNREPQKSSSYNEQFF. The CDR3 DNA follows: TGTGCCAGCAACCGGGAGCCTCAAAAATCTAGCTCCTACAATGAGCAGTTCTTC.

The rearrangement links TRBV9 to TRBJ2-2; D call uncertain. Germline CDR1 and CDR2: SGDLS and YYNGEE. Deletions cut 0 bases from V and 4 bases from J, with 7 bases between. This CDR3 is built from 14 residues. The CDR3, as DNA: TGTGCCAGCAGCGTAGCTTCTCCCACCGGGGAGCTGTTTTTT. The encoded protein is CASSVASPTGELFF.

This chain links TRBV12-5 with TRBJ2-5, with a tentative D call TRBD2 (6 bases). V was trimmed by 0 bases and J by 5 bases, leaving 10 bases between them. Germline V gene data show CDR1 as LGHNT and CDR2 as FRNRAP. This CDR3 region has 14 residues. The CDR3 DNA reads TGTGCTAGTGGTTTGGTACGTGGGGGGGAGACCCAGTACTTC. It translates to CASGLVRGGETQYF.

CDR3 sequence: CASSFTPGQGSTYEQYF. The CDR3 bases are TGCGCCAGCAGCTTTACACCGGGACAGGGATCAACCTACGAGCAGTACTTC. This chain joins TRBV5-1 and TRBJ2-7; 9 nucleotides align to TRBD1. The CDR3 sequence is 17 residues long. V shed 2 bases and J 2 bases; nucleotides not matched to a gene: 11. CDR1 SGHRS and CDR2 YFSETQ come from the germline V gene.

CDR3 nucleotides: TGTGCCAGCAGCCTATACAGGCTTGAAGCTTTCTTT. It specifies CASSLYRLEAFF. The chain has TRBV28 and TRBJ1-1, with D possibly being TRBD1 (5 bases). From germline, CDR1 is MDHEN and CDR2 SYDVKM. The CDR3 consists of 12 residues. V was pared by 6 bases and J by 7 bases, with 12 bases between. Together with reference TRBV28 and TRBJ1-1, the CDR3 gives the full variable domain: DVKVTQSSRYLVKRTGEKVFLECVQDMDHENMFWYRQDPGLGLRLIYFSYDVKMKEKGDIPEGYSVSREKKERFSLILESASTNQTSMYLCASSLYRLEAFFGQGTRLTVV.

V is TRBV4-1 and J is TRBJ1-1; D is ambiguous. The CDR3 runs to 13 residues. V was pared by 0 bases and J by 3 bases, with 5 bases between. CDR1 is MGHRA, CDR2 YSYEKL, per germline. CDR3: CASSQDQDTEAFF. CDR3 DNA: TGCGCCAGCAGCCAAGACCAGGACACTGAAGCTTTCTTT.

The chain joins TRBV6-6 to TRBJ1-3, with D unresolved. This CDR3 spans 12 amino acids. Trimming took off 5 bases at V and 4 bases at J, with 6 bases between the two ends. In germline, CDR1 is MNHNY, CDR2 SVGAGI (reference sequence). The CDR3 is CASSATGNTIYF. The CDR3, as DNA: TGTGCCAGCAGTGCGACAGGAAACACCATATATTTT.

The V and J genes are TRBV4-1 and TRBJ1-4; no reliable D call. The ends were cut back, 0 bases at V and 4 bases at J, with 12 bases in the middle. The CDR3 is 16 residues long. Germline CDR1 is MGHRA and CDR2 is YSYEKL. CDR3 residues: CASSQDSSAGNEKLFF. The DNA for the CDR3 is TGCGCCAGCAGCCAAGACTCTTCGGCAGGTAATGAAAAACTGTTTTTT.

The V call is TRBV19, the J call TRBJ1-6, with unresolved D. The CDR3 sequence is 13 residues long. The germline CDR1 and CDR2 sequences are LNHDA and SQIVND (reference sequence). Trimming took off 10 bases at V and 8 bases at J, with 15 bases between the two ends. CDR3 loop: CAILLYCHSPLHF. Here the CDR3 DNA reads TGTGCCATTTTACTGTATTGTCATTCACCCCTCCACTTT.

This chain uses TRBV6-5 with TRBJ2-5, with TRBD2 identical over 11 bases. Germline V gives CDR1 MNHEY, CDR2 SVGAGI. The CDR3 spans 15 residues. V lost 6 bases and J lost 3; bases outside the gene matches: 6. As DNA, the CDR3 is TGTGCCAGCAGCCGAAAGACTAGCGGGAAAGAGACCCAGTACTTC. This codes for CASSRKTSGKETQYF.

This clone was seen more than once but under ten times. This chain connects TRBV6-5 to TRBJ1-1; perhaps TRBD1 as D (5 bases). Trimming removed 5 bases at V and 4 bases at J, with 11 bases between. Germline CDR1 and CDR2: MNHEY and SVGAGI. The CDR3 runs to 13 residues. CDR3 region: CASSRMGGTEAFF. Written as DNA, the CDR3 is TGTGCCAGCAGTAGAATGGGGGGCACTGAAGCTTTCTTT.

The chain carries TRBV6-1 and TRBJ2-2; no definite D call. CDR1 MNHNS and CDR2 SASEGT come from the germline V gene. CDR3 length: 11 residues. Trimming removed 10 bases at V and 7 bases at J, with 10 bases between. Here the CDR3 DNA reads TGTGCCACCCTGGCTTTCGGGGAGCTGTTTTTT. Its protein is CATLAFGELFF.

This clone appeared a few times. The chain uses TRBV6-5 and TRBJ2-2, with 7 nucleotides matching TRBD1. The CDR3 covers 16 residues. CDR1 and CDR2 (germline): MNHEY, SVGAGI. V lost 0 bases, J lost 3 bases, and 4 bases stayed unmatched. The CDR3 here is CASSYSGTVYTGELFF. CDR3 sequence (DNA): TGTGCCAGCAGTTACTCCGGGACAGTCTACACCGGGGAGCTGTTTTTT.

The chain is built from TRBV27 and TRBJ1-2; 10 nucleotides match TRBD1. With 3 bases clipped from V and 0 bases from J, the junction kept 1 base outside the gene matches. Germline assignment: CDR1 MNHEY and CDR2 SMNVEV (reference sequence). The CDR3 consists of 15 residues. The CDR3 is CASSFGTGANYGYTF. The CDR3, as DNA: TGTGCCAGCAGTTTCGGGACAGGGGCTAACTATGGCTACACCTTC.

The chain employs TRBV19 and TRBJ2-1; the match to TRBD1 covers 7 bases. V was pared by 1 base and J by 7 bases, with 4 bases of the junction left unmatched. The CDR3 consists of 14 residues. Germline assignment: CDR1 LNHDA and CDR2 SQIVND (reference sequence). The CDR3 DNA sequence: TGTGCCAGTAGTATAGGGGGCAGGGGGAATGAGCAGTTCTTC. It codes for CASSIGGRGNEQFF.

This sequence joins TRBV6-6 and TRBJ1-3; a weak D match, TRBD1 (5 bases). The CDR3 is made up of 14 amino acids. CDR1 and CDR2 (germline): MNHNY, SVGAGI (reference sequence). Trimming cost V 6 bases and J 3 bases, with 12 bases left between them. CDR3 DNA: TGTGCCAGCAGCCTGGGGGGGGGTGGAAACACCATATATTTT. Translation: CASSLGGGGNTIYF.

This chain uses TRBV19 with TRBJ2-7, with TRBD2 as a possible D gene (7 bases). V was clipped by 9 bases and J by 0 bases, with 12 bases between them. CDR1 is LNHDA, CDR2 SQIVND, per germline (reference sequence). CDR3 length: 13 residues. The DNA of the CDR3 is TGTGCCAGCTTAGGGGGGGGCTCCTACGAGCAGTACTTC. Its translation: CASLGGGSYEQYF.

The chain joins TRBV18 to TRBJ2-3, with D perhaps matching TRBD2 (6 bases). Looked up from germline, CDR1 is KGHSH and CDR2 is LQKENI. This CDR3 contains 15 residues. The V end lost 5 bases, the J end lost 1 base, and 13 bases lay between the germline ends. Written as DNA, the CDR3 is TGTGCCAGCTCAGTTTCCCGCGGGGGCACAGATACGCAGTATTTT. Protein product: CASSVSRGGTDTQYF.

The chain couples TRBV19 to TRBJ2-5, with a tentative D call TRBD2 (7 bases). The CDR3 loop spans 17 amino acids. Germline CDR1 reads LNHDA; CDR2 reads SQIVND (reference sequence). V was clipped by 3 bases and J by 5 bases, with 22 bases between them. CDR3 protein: CASSIFSSQGRGETQYF. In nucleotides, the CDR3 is TGTGCCAGTAGTATCTTTTCGAGCCAAGGGAGGGGGGAGACCCAGTACTTC.

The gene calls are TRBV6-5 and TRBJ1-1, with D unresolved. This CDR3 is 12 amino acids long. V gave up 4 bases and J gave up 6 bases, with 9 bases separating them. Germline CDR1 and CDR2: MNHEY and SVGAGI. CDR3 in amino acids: CASSFGSAEAFF. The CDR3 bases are TGTGCCAGCAGTTTTGGTTCGGCTGAAGCTTTCTTT.

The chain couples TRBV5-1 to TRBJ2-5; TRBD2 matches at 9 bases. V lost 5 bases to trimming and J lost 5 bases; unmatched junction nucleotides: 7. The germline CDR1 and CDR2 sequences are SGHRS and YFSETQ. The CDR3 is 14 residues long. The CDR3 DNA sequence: TGCGCCAGCAGTGCTAGCGGGGCTCAGGAGACCCAGTACTTC. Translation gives CASSASGAQETQYF. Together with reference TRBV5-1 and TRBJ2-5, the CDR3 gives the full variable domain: KAGVTQTPRYLIKTRGQQVTLSCSPISGHRSVSWYQQTPGQGLQFLFEYFSETQRNKGNFPGRFSGRQFSNSRSEMNVSTLELGDSALYLCASSASGAQETQYFGPGTRLLVL.

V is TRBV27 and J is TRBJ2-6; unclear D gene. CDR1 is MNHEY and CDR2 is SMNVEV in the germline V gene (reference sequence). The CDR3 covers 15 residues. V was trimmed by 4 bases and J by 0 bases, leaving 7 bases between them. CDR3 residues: CASSSFSSGANVLTF. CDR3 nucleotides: TGTGCCAGCAGTTCCTTCTCCTCTGGGGCCAACGTCCTGACTTTC.

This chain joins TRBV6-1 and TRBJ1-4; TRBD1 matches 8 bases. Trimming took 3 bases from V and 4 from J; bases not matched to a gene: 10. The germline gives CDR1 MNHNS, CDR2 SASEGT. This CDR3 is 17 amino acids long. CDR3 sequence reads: CASSDRAGGLGNEKLFF. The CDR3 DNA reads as TGTGCCAGCAGTGACCGGGCAGGGGGCTTGGGTAATGAAAAACTGTTTTTT.

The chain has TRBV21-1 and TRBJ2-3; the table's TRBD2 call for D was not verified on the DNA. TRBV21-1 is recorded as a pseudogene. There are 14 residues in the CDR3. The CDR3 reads CASIKDCNTDTQYF. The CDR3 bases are TGTGCCAGCATTAAGGACTGTAACACAGATACGCAGTATTTT.

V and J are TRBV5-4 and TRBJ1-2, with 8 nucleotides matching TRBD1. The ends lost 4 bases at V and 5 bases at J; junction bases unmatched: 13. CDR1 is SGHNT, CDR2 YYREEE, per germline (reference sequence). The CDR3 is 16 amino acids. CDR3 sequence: CASSRPGQDVFYGYTF. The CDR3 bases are TGTGCCAGCAGCAGGCCGGGACAGGACGTCTTTTATGGCTACACCTTC.

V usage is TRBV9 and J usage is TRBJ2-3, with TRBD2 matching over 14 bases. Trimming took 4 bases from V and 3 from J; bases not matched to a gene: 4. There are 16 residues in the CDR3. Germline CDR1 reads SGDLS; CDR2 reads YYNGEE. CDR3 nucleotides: TGTGCCAGCAGCCGACTAGCGGGAGGGAGGACAGATACGCAGTATTTT. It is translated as CASSRLAGGRTDTQYF.

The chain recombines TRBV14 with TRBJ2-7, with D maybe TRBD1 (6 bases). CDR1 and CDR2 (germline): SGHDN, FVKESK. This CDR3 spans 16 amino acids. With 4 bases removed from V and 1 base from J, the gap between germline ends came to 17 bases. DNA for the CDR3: TGTGCCAGCAGCCGGTACAGGGCCCCCCTTTCCTACGAGCAGTACTTC. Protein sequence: CASSRYRAPLSYEQYF.

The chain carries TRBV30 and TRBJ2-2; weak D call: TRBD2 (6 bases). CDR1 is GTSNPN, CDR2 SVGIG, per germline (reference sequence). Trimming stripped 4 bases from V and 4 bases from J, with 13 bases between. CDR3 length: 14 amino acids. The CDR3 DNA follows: TGTGCCTGGATATGGCAGGGAGGCACCGGGGAGCTGTTTTTT. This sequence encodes CAWIWQGGTGELFF.